Below, 5 T cell receptor beta chains from the same sample are listed, as sequenced in a study of T-cell memory formation after mild COVID-19 (dated by TCRdb to the early 2020s). The protocol used for the library was 5' RACE. Sequencing took place on an Illumina NovaSeq 6000. TCRdb applied fastp at Q25 and MiXCR to the public reads, then kept only in-frame beta chains. Under each unique CDR3 protein, matching rows form one entry showing the most common genes and DNA. For this sample the table gives roughly 450,000 distinct CDR3 sequences, of which roughly 18% were detected only once. The leading ten clones occupy 20% to 25% of the sample. Sequencing was done on a sample of PBMCs or a T cell subset sorted from them (not recorded which). These receptors came from a man aged 18 to 30 who had mild COVID-19 (a few samples of this study predate the infection). The sample titles of this study are shuffled in the database, so cell type and time point are left out; the donor was told from shared clones.

There are many counts of this clonotype. This chain joins TRBV9 and TRBJ1-1; TRBD1 matches at 7 bases. Trimming cost V 4 bases and J 7 bases; bases outside gene matches: 13. Germline values: CDR1 SGDLS, CDR2 YYNGEE. The CDR3 is 15 amino acids. The DNA for the CDR3 is TGTGCCAGCAGCTCCTCTCTGGGGCAGGGGGGTGAAGCTTTCTTT. Translating gives CASSSSLGQGGEAFF. The full variable domain, in which reference TRBV9 and TRBJ1-1 provide the parts outside the CDR3, is DSGVTQTPKHLITATGQRVTLRCSPRSGDLSVYWYQQSLDQGLQFLIQYYNGEERAKGNILERFSAQQFPDLHSELNLSSLELGDSALYFCASSSSLGQGGEAFFGQGTRLTVV.

This clonotype showed up just a few times. The genes are TRBV2 and TRBJ2-2; D may be TRBD2 (6 bases). Germline CDR1 reads SNHLY; CDR2 reads FYNNEI. The CDR3 length is 15 residues. Between the trimmed V and J ends, which lost 7 bases and 6 bases, there was a span of 18 bases. CDR3 DNA: TGTGCCAGCAAGGCGGGGACGCTCCATCCCGGGGAGCTGTTTTTT. Its translation is CASKAGTLHPGELFF.

This clonotype was observed at least ten times. The chain joins TRBV19 to TRBJ1-2; D remains unclear. The CDR3 sequence is 15 residues long. V lost 7 bases and J lost 0, with 15 bases in between. Germline CDR1 LNHDA, CDR2 SQIVND (reference sequence). CDR3 sequence: CASTGRQDTNYGYTF. CDR3 sequence (DNA): TGTGCCAGTACCGGGCGACAAGACACTAACTATGGCTACACCTTC.

This chain connects TRBV15 to TRBJ2-1, with D perhaps TRBD2 (6 bases). The CDR3 loop spans 15 amino acids. Germline V gives CDR1 LNHNV, CDR2 YYDKDF (reference sequence). Trimming removed 1 base from V and 5 bases from J, with 12 bases in between. The CDR3 is CATSRAGGRDNEQFF. For the CDR3, the DNA is TGTGCCACCAGCAGAGCCGGGGGACGGGACAATGAGCAGTTCTTC.

The gene calls are TRBV6-4 and TRBJ2-3, with 7 bases that match TRBD2. Germline lookup yields CDR1 MRHNA and CDR2 SNTAGT. Trimming took 6 bases from V and 7 from J; bases not matched to a gene: 13. The CDR3 consists of 15 residues. The CDR3 loop reads CASSESRGDGYTQYF. CDR3 coding DNA: TGTGCCAGCAGCGAGTCCCGGGGGGACGGGTATACGCAGTATTTT.